These T cell receptor beta chains were read from a single sample in a study of regulatory T cells in long-lasting Graves disease. MiXCR, run by TCRdb on the multiplex PCR reads, gives a single entry per CDR3 protein. The sample has approximately 380,000 distinct CDR3 sequences, less than 25% seen once; the top ten hold more than 20%. The sequencing used peripheral blood mononuclear cells (PBMCs), collected when the disease was refractory, from a patient treated with antithyroid drugs. The source is a female donor with Graves disease. CDR3s include the opening cysteine and the closing phenylalanine or tryptophan. D genes are given only for firm matches. Not all rows give a size; the values are once, few, many and, for expanded clones, a class.

D	size	V	J	DNA	CDR3
TRBD1	-	TRBV19	TRBJ2-7	TGTGCCAGTACCTCGACAGGGGGAGTCGCCTACGAGCAGTACTTC	CASTSTGGVAYEQYF
TRBD1	few	TRBV12-3/TRBV12-4	TRBJ2-5	TGTGCCAGCAGTTTCGGGACAGCCGAAGAGACCCAGTACTTC	CASSFGTAEETQYF
TRBD1	-	TRBV14	TRBJ1-4	TGTGCCAGCAGCCGACGCCGGGACAGTAATGAAAAACTGTTTTTT	CASSRRRDSNEKLFF
-	few	TRBV6-2/TRBV6-3	TRBJ2-7	TGTGCCAGCAGTTTCATTACCTACGAGCAGTACTTC	CASSFITYEQYF
-	-	TRBV7-9	TRBJ1-2	TGTGCCAGCAGCCTTCAACCGGGGCCCTATGGCTACACCTTC	CASSLQPGPYGYTF
-	few	TRBV5-1	TRBJ2-5	TGCGCCAGCAGCCCTCCCGACAGTTCCGAAGAGACCCAGTACTTC	CASSPPDSSEETQYF
-	many	TRBV11-2	TRBJ2-5	TGTGCCAGCAGCCAGGGGTGGCGGGAGACCCAGTACTTC	CASSQGWRETQYF
-	-	TRBV19	TRBJ2-2	TGTGCCAGTAGTACGGGACTCGAACTCACCGGGGAGCTGTTTTTT	CASSTGLELTGELFF
-	-	TRBV30	TRBJ1-3	TGTGCCTGGACACCTGGAAACACCATATATTTT	CAWTPGNTIYF
-	-	TRBV12-3/TRBV12-4	TRBJ2-1	TGTGCCAGCAGTTTCTATTCTTACAATGAGCAGTTCTTC	CASSFYSYNEQFF
TRBD2	many	TRBV7-2	TRBJ2-2	TGTGCCAGCACGGGAGGGCCGAACACCGGGGAGCTGTTTTTT	CASTGGPNTGELFF
-	many	TRBV7-2	TRBJ2-6	TGTGCCAGCAGCCAAGCGGTTGGGGCCAACGTCCTGACTTTC	CASSQAVGANVLTF
TRBD1	-	TRBV20-1	TRBJ1-5	TGCAGTGCCCAGGGGACAGCGAGCAATCAGCCCCAGCATTTT	CSAQGTASNQPQHF
-	many	TRBV6-1	TRBJ2-5	TGTGCCAGCAGTGAAGGGCCTAGCACAGAAGGGAAGGAGACCCAGTACTTC	CASSEGPSTEGKETQYF
-	-	TRBV6-5	TRBJ1-5	TGTGCCAGCAGTTACGCTGGGGGATGGGGAAGCAATCAGCCCCAGCATTTT	CASSYAGGWGSNQPQHF
-	few	TRBV7-2	TRBJ2-2	TGTGCCAGCAGCCCTAGATTGGGGGCCACCGGGGAGCTGTTTTTT	CASSPRLGATGELFF
TRBD1	-	TRBV7-9	TRBJ2-5	TGTGCCAGCAGCTTCGGACAGGCCAAAGAGACCCAGTACTTC	CASSFGQAKETQYF
TRBD1	-	TRBV19	TRBJ2-1	TGTGCCAGTAGTCTCCCGGACAGGTGGTCAGGTAATGAGCAGTTCTTC	CASSLPDRWSGNEQFF
-	few	TRBV7-2	TRBJ2-2	TGTGCCAGTACGAGTCGTACCGGGGAGCTGTTTTTT	CASTSRTGELFF
-	many	TRBV28	TRBJ2-5	TGTGCCAGCAGTTCCACGGGGCAGGGCGTGGAGACCCAGTACTTC	CASSSTGQGVETQYF
TRBD1	many	TRBV10-1	TRBJ2-7	TGCGCCAGCAGTGTTGGGACAGCGCAATCCTACGAGCAGTACTTC	CASSVGTAQSYEQYF
TRBD2	-	TRBV12-3/TRBV12-4	TRBJ2-3	TGTGCCAGCAGCCATCGAACCGGGACTAGCGGCACAGATACGCAGTATTTT	CASSHRTGTSGTDTQYF
TRBD2	-	TRBV6-2/TRBV6-3	TRBJ2-5	TGTGCCAGCAGTTACAGCGCCGCGGGAGTCTACGAGACCCAGTACTTC	CASSYSAAGVYETQYF
-	-	TRBV4-1	TRBJ2-7	TGCGCCAGCAGCCAAGACGAGCGGGCCCTCGTCTTC	CASSQDERALVF
-	-	TRBV5-5	TRBJ1-1	TGTGCCAGCAGCTTGGTGTGGGGGGCCGACACTGAAGCTTTCTTT	CASSLVWGADTEAFF
-	few	TRBV10-1	TRBJ2-3	TGCGCCAGCAGTGAGTCTTTATTATCAGATACGCAGTATTTT	CASSESLLSDTQYF
TRBD2	many	TRBV11-3	TRBJ2-5	TGTGCCAGCAGCCGCGGACTAGCGGGGCACCAAGAGACCCAGTACTTC	CASSRGLAGHQETQYF
TRBD1	few	TRBV28	TRBJ1-1	TGTGCCACCACAGGGGTGAACACTGAAGCTTTCTTT	CATTGVNTEAFF
TRBD2	many	TRBV7-2	TRBJ2-7	TGTGCCAGCAGCTTAGTAGGGCTAGCGGGAACCTACGAGCAGTACTTC	CASSLVGLAGTYEQYF
-	many	TRBV28	TRBJ1-5	TGTGCCAGCAGTTTAAAGCAGGGCAGGCAGCCCCAGCATTTT	CASSLKQGRQPQHF
-	-	TRBV7-8	TRBJ2-7	TGTGCCAGCAGCTTAGCTGGCGAAACCTACGAGCAGTACTTC	CASSLAGETYEQYF
-	-	TRBV29-1	TRBJ2-7	TGCAGCGTTGATGGAGGAGGGGAATACGAGCAGTACTTC	CSVDGGGEYEQYF
TRBD1	-	TRBV19	TRBJ1-5	TGTGCCAGTGAGTGGACAGGGGAAGCTCAGCCCCAGCATTTT	CASEWTGEAQPQHF
TRBD1	-	TRBV20-1	TRBJ1-2	TGCAGTGCTTCAAAGGGACAGCCAGAACTCTACACCTTC	CSASKGQPELYTF
-	few	TRBV28	TRBJ2-1	TGTGCCAGCACCCTCCTCGGGGAGCAGTTCTTC	CASTLLGEQFF
-	few	TRBV29-1	TRBJ2-5	TGCAGCGTTGCCCTAGTGGTTGGGGAGACCCAGTACTTC	CSVALVVGETQYF
TRBD1	many	TRBV27	TRBJ2-7	TGTGCCAGCAGCCCGAACGCGGGACAGGGCGCCTACGAGCAGTACTTC	CASSPNAGQGAYEQYF
-	many	TRBV28	TRBJ2-7	TGTGCCAGCAGTTTAGGGGCCTTCTACGAGCAGTACTTC	CASSLGAFYEQYF
-	-	TRBV7-8	TRBJ1-4	TGTGCCAGCAGTGGCAGGGTTGAAAAACTGTTTTTT	CASSGRVEKLFF
-	many	TRBV6-5	TRBJ1-2	TGTGCCAGCAGTTTCGGACAGTCCGTCTATGGCTACACCTTC	CASSFGQSVYGYTF